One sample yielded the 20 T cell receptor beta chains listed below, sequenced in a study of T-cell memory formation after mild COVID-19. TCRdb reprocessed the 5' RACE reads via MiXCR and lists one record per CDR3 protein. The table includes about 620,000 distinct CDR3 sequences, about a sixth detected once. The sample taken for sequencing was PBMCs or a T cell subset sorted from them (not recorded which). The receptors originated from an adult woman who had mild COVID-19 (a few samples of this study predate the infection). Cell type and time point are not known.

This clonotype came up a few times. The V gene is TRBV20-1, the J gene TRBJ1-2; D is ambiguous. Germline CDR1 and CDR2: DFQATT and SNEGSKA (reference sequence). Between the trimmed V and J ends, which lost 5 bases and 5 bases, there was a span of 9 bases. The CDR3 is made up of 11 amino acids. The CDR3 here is CSAPGIYGYTF. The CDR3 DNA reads TGCAGTGCTCCCGGGATTTATGGCTACACCTTC.

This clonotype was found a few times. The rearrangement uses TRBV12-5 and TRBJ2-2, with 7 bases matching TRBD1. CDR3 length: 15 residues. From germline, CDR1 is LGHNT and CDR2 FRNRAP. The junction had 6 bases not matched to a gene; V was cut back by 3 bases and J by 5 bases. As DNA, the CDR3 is TGTGCTAGTGGTTTCCGGGGACAGCAGACCGGGGAGCTGTTTTTT. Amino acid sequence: CASGFRGQQTGELFF. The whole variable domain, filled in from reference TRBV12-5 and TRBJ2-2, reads DARVTQTPRHKVTEMGQEVTMRCQPILGHNTVFWYRQTMMQGLELLAYFRNRAPLDDSGMPKDRFSAEMPDATLATLKIQPSEPRDSAVYFCASGFRGQQTGELFFGEGSRLTVL.

The CDR3 sequence is CASSHPAGLGNNEQFF. The CDR3 coding sequence is TGTGCCAGCAGCCACCCCGCGGGACTAGGGAACAATGAGCAGTTCTTC. The chain couples TRBV7-9 to TRBJ2-1; 8 bases map to TRBD2. The CDR3 has 16 amino acids. The V and J ends lost 5 bases and 5 bases, in that order; junction bases with no gene match: 11. Germline values: CDR1 SEHNR, CDR2 FQNEAQ (reference sequence).

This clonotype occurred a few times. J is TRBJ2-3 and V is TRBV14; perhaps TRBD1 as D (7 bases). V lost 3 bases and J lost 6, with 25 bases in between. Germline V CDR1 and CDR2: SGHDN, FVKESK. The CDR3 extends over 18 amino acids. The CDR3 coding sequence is TGTGCCAGCAGCCACCTACCGACAGGGCCTGAGGGACTGGATACGCAGTATTTT. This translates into CASSHLPTGPEGLDTQYF.

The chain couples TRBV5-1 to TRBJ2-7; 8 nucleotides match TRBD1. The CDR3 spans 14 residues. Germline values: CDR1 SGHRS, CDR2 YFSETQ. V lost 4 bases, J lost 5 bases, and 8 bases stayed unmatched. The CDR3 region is CASSIGQGGDEQYF. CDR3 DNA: TGCGCCAGCAGCATCGGACAGGGAGGAGACGAGCAGTACTTC.

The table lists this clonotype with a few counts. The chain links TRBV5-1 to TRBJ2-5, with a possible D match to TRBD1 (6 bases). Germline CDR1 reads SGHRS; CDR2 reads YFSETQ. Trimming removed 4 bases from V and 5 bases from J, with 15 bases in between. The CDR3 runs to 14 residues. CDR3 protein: CASSLRTEGETQYF. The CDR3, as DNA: TGCGCCAGCAGCCTTCGGACAGAAGGGGAGACCCAGTACTTC.

The CDR3 spells CASSPGGSSYGYTF. CDR3 DNA: TGTGCCAGCAGCCCGGGGGGCTCCAGCTATGGCTACACCTTC. The gene calls are TRBV7-2 and TRBJ1-2; a possible D gene is TRBD1 (6 bases). V lost 5 bases and J lost 4, with 14 bases in between. There are 14 residues in the CDR3. Germline assignment: CDR1 SGHTA and CDR2 FQGNSA.

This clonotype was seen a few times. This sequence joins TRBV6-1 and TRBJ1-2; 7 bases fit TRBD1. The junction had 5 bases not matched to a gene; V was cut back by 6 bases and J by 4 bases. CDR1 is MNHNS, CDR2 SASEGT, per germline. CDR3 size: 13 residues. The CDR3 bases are TGTGCCAGCAGCGGGACAGCCTTCTATGGCTACACCTTC. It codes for CASSGTAFYGYTF.

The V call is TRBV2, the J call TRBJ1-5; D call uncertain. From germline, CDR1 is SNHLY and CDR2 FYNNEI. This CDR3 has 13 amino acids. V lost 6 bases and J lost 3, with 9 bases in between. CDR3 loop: CASRADLNQPQHF. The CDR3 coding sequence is TGTGCCAGCAGAGCAGACCTCAATCAGCCCCAGCATTTT.

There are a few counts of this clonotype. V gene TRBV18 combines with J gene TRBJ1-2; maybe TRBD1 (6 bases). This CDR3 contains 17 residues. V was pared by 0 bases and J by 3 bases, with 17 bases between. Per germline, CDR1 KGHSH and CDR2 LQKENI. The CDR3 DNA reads TGTGCCAGCTCACCACCGGCAGGGGCACCGGGGGACTATGGCTACACCTTC. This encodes CASSPPAGAPGDYGYTF.

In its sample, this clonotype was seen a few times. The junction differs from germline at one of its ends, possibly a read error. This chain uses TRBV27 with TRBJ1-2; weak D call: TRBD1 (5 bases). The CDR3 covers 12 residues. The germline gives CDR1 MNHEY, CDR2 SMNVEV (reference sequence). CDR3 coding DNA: TGTGCCAGCAGTTTTGGAACAGGCGGCTACATCTTC. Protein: CASSFGTGGYIF.

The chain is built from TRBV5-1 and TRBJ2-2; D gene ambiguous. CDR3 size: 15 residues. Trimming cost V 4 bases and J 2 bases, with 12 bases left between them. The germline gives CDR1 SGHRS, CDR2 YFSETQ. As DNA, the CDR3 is TGCGCCAGCAGCCTGACACTGATAAACACCGGGGAGCTGTTTTTT. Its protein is CASSLTLINTGELFF.

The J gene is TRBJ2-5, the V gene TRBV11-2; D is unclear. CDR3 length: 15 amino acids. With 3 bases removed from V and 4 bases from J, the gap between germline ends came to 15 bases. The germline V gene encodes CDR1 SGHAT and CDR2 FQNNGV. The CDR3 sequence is CASSLEGNVGETQYF. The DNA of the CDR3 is TGTGCCAGCAGCTTGGAAGGGAACGTAGGAGAGACCCAGTACTTC.

The CDR3 spells CASSLLLGLGETQYF. As DNA, the CDR3 is TGTGCCAGCAGTTTATTGTTAGGGCTAGGGGAGACCCAGTACTTC. J is TRBJ2-5 and V is TRBV12-3 or TRBV12-4; D not certain. This CDR3 spans 15 amino acids. V lost 2 bases and J lost 5, with 15 bases in between.

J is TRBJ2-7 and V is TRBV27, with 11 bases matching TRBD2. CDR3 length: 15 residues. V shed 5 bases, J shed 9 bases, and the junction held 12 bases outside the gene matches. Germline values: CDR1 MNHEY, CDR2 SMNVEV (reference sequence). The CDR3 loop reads CASSAPSGRSLRQYF. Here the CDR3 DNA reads TGTGCCAGCAGTGCCCCTAGCGGGAGGTCCCTACGGCAGTACTTC.

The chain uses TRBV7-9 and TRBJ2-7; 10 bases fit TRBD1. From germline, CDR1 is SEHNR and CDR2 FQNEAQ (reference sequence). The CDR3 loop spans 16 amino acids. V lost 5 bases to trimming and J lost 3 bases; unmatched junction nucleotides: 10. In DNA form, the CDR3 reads TGTGCCAGCAGCCCCGGGACAGGGGTCGCGGTCTACGAGCAGTACTTC. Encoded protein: CASSPGTGVAVYEQYF.

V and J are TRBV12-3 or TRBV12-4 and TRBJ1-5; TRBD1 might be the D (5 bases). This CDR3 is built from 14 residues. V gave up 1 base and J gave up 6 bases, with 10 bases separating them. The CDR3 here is CASSLVGGGQPQHF. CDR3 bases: TGTGCCAGCAGTTTAGTCGGGGGGGGTCAGCCCCAGCATTTT.

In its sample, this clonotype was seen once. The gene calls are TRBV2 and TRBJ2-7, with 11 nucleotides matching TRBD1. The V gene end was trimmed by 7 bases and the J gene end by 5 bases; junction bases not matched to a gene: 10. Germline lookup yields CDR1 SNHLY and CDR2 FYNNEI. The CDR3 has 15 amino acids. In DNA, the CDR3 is TGTGCCAGCACCGATCTCGGACAGGGGGCCGACGAGCAGTACTTC. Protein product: CASTDLGQGADEQYF.

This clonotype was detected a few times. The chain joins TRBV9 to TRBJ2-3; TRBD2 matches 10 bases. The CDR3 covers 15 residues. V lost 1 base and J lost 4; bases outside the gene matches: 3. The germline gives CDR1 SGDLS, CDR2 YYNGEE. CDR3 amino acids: CASSVSSGGSDTQYF. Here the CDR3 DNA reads TGTGCCAGCAGCGTATCTAGCGGGGGTTCAGATACGCAGTATTTT.

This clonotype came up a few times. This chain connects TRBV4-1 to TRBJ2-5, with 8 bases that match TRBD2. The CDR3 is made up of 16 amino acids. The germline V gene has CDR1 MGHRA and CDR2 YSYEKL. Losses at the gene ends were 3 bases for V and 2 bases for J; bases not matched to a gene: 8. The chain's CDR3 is CASSQNTIAGQETQYF. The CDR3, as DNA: TGCGCCAGCAGCCAGAATACTATAGCGGGGCAAGAGACCCAGTACTTC.